This is a list of T cell receptor beta chains from one sample in a study of CD4 T cells in relation to SARS-CoV-2 and coronaviruses. Profiling relied on immunoSEQ multiplex PCR, and the TCRdb table lists in-frame clones only, not all of them. The sample lists around 62,000 clones, over 90% occurring once. Sequencing was performed on naive CD4+ T cells from PBMCs. Every receptor here comes from a human donor in good health. CDR3s include the opening cysteine and the closing phenylalanine or tryptophan. A D gene is named only where the DNA matches it firmly. For some rows the clone size is stated as once, few or many, or as a class when expanded; others skip it.

D gene	V gene	J gene	clone size	CDR3 protein	CDR3 DNA
.	TRBV7-2	TRBJ2-3	once	CASSLGWGSSTDTQYF	TGTGCCAGCAGCTTAGGGTGGGGGTCTAGCACAGATACGCAGTATTTT
.	TRBV2	TRBJ1-3	.	CASLGPGARFPGSRPGNTIYF	TGTGCCAGCTTGGGGCCAGGGGCGAGGTTCCCGGGGTCCCGACCTGGAAACACCATATATTTT
TRBD2	TRBV6-2/TRBV6-3	TRBJ2-3	.	CASSLNLGGVADTQYF	TGTGCCAGCAGTCTGAATCTTGGGGGGGTTGCAGATACGCAGTATTTT
.	TRBV3-1/TRBV3-2	TRBJ2-1	.	CAISLGVGSYNEQFF	TGTGCCATCTCCCTGGGGGTAGGGTCCTACAATGAGCAGTTCTTC
.	TRBV4-1	TRBJ2-7	.	CASSQAWVEEQYF	TGCGCCAGCAGCCAAGCGTGGGTTGAGGAGCAGTACTTC
.	TRBV11-2	TRBJ2-7	.	CASSSPIRGRIVYEQYF	TGTGCCAGCAGCTCCCCCATCCGGGGGCGCATCGTCTACGAGCAGTACTTC
TRBD2	TRBV28	TRBJ2-1	.	CASSLPLAVINEQFF	TGTGCCAGCAGTTTACCACTAGCGGTTATTAATGAGCAGTTCTTC
TRBD1	TRBV6-5	TRBJ2-7	.	CASSSGTGFYEQYF	TGTGCCAGCAGTTCCGGGACAGGGTTCTACGAGCAGTACTTC
.	TRBV9	TRBJ1-3	once	CASSVVPGTFNSGNTIYF	TGTGCCAGCAGCGTTGTACCAGGGACTTTCAACTCTGGAAACACCATATATTTT
.	TRBV7-2	TRBJ1-5	.	CASSLWAGLNQPQHF	TGTGCCAGCAGCCTTTGGGCCGGACTTAATCAGCCCCAGCATTTT
TRBD2	TRBV24-1	TRBJ2-7	.	CATSANRAGGSYEQYF	TGTGCCACCAGTGCAAACCGGGCGGGAGGATCCTACGAGCAGTACTTC
.	TRBV7-6	TRBJ2-1	.	CASSLRRGRDNEQFF	TGTGCCAGCAGCTTAAGGAGGGGAAGGGACAATGAGCAGTTCTTC
.	TRBV6-5	TRBJ1-5	.	CASSYSGGVNQPQHF	TGTGCCAGCAGTTACTCGGGGGGCGTCAATCAGCCCCAGCATTTT
.	TRBV27	TRBJ1-5	few	CASSWGWDQPQHF	TGTGCCAGCAGTTGGGGATGGGATCAGCCCCAGCATTTT
.	TRBV11-2	TRBJ2-5	.	CASSLESGTQYF	TGTGCCAGCAGCTTAGAATCAGGTACCCAGTACTTC
.	TRBV5-1	TRBJ2-5	once	CASSSGDQETQYF	TGCGCCAGCAGCTCCGGAGACCAAGAGACCCAGTACTTC
.	TRBV10-1	TRBJ2-6	few	CATPVPGSSFGANVLTF	TGCGCCACCCCGGTCCCAGGATCATCCTTTGGGGCCAACGTCCTGACTTTC
TRBD2	TRBV2	TRBJ2-1	.	CASSSFLSGSYNEQFF	TGTGCCAGCAGCAGTTTTCTGAGCGGGAGCTACAATGAGCAGTTCTTC
TRBD2	TRBV7-9	TRBJ2-1	.	CASSLEGLVAAEQFF	TGTGCCAGCAGCTTAGAGGGACTAGTAGCCGCTGAGCAGTTCTTC
TRBD1	TRBV10-1	TRBJ2-1	few	CASSEQDRDNEQFF	TGCGCCAGCAGTGAACAGGACAGGGACAATGAGCAGTTCTTC
.	TRBV6-5	TRBJ1-6	once	CASSLSYWSPLHF	TGTGCCAGCAGTTTATCTTATTGGTCACCCCTCCACTTT
TRBD1	TRBV7-2	TRBJ1-4	.	CASSYGDRAGKLFF	TGTGCCAGCAGCTACGGGGACAGGGCTGGAAAACTGTTTTTT
TRBD1	TRBV7-8	TRBJ1-3	.	CASSKDWDSLSGNTIYF	TGTGCCAGCAGCAAAGACTGGGACAGCCTCTCTGGAAACACCATATATTTT
TRBD2	TRBV28	TRBJ2-1	.	CASSLRTSGIHGEQFF	TGTGCCAGCAGTTTACGAACTAGCGGGATTCACGGTGAGCAGTTCTTC
.	TRBV19	TRBJ2-5	.	CASSGGAENEETQYF	TGTGCCAGTAGTGGGGGCGCGGAGAACGAAGAGACCCAGTACTTC
.	TRBV9	TRBJ2-7	.	CASSVGGKGAEQYF	TGTGCCAGCAGCGTAGGAGGTAAAGGGGCCGAGCAGTACTTC
TRBD1	TRBV24-1	TRBJ2-5	.	CATGQGYQETQYF	TGTGCCACCGGACAGGGGTACCAAGAGACCCAGTACTTC
.	TRBV7-3	TRBJ2-2	.	CASSRDSTIGGELFF	TGTGCCAGCAGCCGGGACTCTACTATCGGCGGGGAGCTGTTTTTT
TRBD2	TRBV3-1/TRBV3-2	TRBJ2-1	.	CASSQDSLAGSYNEQFF	TGTGCCAGCAGCCAAGATAGCCTAGCGGGCTCCTACAATGAGCAGTTCTTC
.	TRBV21-1	TRBJ2-5	.	CASSKVTPASSTQETQYF	TGTGCCAGCAGCAAAGTAACACCCGCATCATCGACTCAAGAGACCCAGTACTTC
.	TRBV19	TRBJ2-2	.	CASTQELNTGELFF	TGTGCCAGTACTCAAGAGCTTAACACCGGGGAGCTGTTTTTT
TRBD1	TRBV19	TRBJ2-7	few	CASSIVPGQGRYEQYF	TGTGCCAGTAGTATAGTACCGGGACAGGGGCGGTACGAGCAGTACTTC
.	TRBV2	TRBJ1-3	.	CASSDRSKASVNGNTIYF	TGTGCCAGCAGTGACCGGTCCAAAGCGTCGGTAAACGGAAACACCATATATTTT
.	TRBV28	TRBJ2-3	once	CASSRGTPDTQYF	TGTGCCAGCAGTAGAGGGACACCAGATACGCAGTATTTT
.	TRBV5-6	TRBJ2-7	.	CASSFDRNYEQYF	TGTGCCAGCAGCTTCGACAGGAACTACGAGCAGTACTTC
TRBD1	TRBV27	TRBJ1-2	.	CASSLRQGTYGYTF	TGTGCCAGCAGTCTACGACAGGGTACCTATGGCTACACCTTC
TRBD2	TRBV28	TRBJ2-7	.	CASSRGLYYEQYF	TGTGCCAGCAGCCGGGGACTATACTACGAGCAGTACTTC